The next 21 T cell receptor beta chains were all read from a single sample in a study of T cell repertoires in cytomegalovirus infection (dated by TCRdb to between 2018 and 2021). Sequencer: Illumina HiSeq 1500. TCRdb's own reprocessing of the public reads used fastp at Q25 and MiXCR and kept productive beta chains. Identical CDR3 protein sequences are pooled into one entry, listed with their most common genes and DNA. The sample table holds 560,000 or so distinct CDR3 sequences, of which approximately 16% were seen once. 20% to 30% of the sample comes from the top ten. The specimen sequenced was CD8+ T cells from PBMCs. These receptors all stem from a human donor in good health (CMV status not recorded). Some clones in this sample may be carry-over from other donors' samples.

V gene TRBV10-2 combines with J gene TRBJ1-1; D gene unclear. V gave up 0 bases and J gave up 1 base, with 0 bases separating them. The CDR3 contains 12 residues. Germline CDR1 reads WSHSY; CDR2 reads SAAADI. CDR3 bases: TGCGCCAGCAGTGAGTCGAACACTGAAGCTTTCTTT. It specifies CASSESNTEAFF.

This clonotype was counted at least ten times. The rearrangement joins TRBV10-3 to TRBJ2-7; 7 bases align to TRBD2. The germline V gene has CDR1 ENHRY and CDR2 SYGVKD. Losses at the gene ends were 2 bases for V and 1 base for J; bases not matched to a gene: 8. The CDR3 is made up of 16 amino acids. CDR3 DNA: TGTGCCATCAGTGAGCCGGGACTAACACAATCCTACGAGCAGTACTTC. This sequence encodes CAISEPGLTQSYEQYF.

The rearrangement joins TRBV24-1 to TRBJ2-2, with D unclear. Trimming removed 4 bases at V and 0 bases at J, with 5 bases between. CDR1 is KGHDR, CDR2 SFDVKD, per germline. CDR3 size: 14 residues. CDR3 sequence reads: CATSDRTNTGELFF. The DNA for the CDR3 is TGTGCCACCAGTGACAGGACGAACACCGGGGAGCTGTTTTTT.

Comments on this clonotype: The junction and the germline gene differ at one end; a read error may be behind it. The V gene is TRBV9, the J gene TRBJ2-3; 10 nucleotides match TRBD2. The CDR3 has 16 amino acids. CDR1 SGDLS and CDR2 YYNGEE come from the germline V gene. CDR3: CASSFPLAGGGDKQYF. The CDR3 DNA is TGTGCCAGCAGCTTCCCCTTAGCGGGGGGCGGGGATAAGCAGTATTTT.

This chain connects TRBV20-1 to TRBJ2-2; 7 nucleotides line up with TRBD1. The junction had 8 bases not matched to a gene; V was cut back by 0 bases and J by 7 bases. Germline lookup yields CDR1 DFQATT and CDR2 SNEGSKA (reference sequence). The CDR3 covers 15 residues. In nucleotides, the CDR3 is TGCAGTGCTAGAGATGAAGGGGGCCATGGCGGGGAGCTGTTTTTT. Amino acid sequence: CSARDEGGHGGELFF.

There are a few counts of this clonotype. This chain uses TRBV9 with TRBJ2-5; D remains ambiguous. The CDR3 is 14 residues long. The germline V and J ends were trimmed by 3 bases and 4 bases, with 13 bases remaining between them. CDR1 is SGDLS, CDR2 YYNGEE, per germline. CDR3 sequence (DNA): TGTGCCAGCAGCGACCAAACCCCGAGAGAGACCCAGTACTTC. Its translation is CASSDQTPRETQYF.

This clonotype was seen once. The chain joins TRBV10-3 to TRBJ2-7; a possible D gene is TRBD1 (5 bases). The CDR3 covers 14 residues. CDR1 is ENHRY and CDR2 is SYGVKD in the germline V gene. V was shortened by 7 bases and J by 2 bases, with 15 bases between the two germline ends. The CDR3 nucleotides read TGTGCCATCAATGGTGGACAAACCACCTACGAGCAGTACTTC. Its translation: CAINGGQTTYEQYF.

This clonotype was found many times. The rearrangement links TRBV7-9 to TRBJ2-7, with 8 bases identical to TRBD1. With 4 bases clipped from V and 2 bases from J, the junction kept 13 bases outside the gene matches. Germline CDR1 and CDR2: SEHNR and FQNEAQ (reference sequence). The length of the CDR3 is 17 residues. The CDR3 is CASSSPPGQAVTYEQYF. Here the CDR3 DNA reads TGTGCCAGCAGCTCTCCCCCGGGACAGGCCGTAACCTACGAGCAGTACTTC.

This clonotype was seen at least ten times. This chain's CDR3 is CASSFSRTGAEKLFF. The CDR3 DNA follows: TGTGCCAGCAGTTTTAGTCGGACAGGGGCGGAAAAACTGTTTTTT. V is TRBV27 and J is TRBJ1-4; 9 bases agree with TRBD1. CDR3 length: 15 amino acids. Per germline, CDR1 MNHEY and CDR2 SMNVEV (reference sequence). The ends lost 3 bases at V and 8 bases at J; junction bases unmatched: 7.

In its sample, this clonotype was seen a few times. V and J are TRBV5-6 and TRBJ1-3; D is undetermined. The V end was cut by 2 bases, the J end by 4 bases, with 19 bases between. The germline V gene has CDR1 SGHDT and CDR2 YYEEEE. This CDR3 is 17 amino acids long. The CDR3 spells CASSFLPQDRRGNTIYF. The CDR3 DNA is TGTGCCAGCAGCTTCTTACCGCAGGATAGACGAGGAAACACCATATATTTT.

This clonotype was counted a few times. This chain joins TRBV20-1 and TRBJ2-5; D unresolved. This CDR3 has 13 residues. V shed 5 bases and J shed 5 bases, with 15 bases lying between them. The germline V gene has CDR1 DFQATT and CDR2 SNEGSKA (reference sequence). CDR3 coding DNA: TGCAGTGCTGTCGGCCTCCTCAAGGAGACCCAGTACTTC. As protein: CSAVGLLKETQYF.

This clonotype was observed many times. This rearrangement joins TRBV7-6 to TRBJ1-5; no definite D call. Per germline, CDR1 SGHVS and CDR2 FNYEAQ. The V end lost 5 bases, the J end lost 0 bases, and 17 bases lay between the germline ends. This CDR3 has 17 amino acids. CDR3 sequence: CASSPGPSLYSNQPQHF. Written as DNA, the CDR3 is TGTGCCAGCAGCCCCGGGCCCAGCCTCTATAGCAATCAGCCCCAGCATTTT.

This clonotype has a handful of counts. This chain's CDR3 is CASSSDSGYYGYTF. DNA for the CDR3: TGTGCCAGCAGCTCCGACTCAGGGTACTATGGCTACACCTTC. This chain joins TRBV9 and TRBJ1-2; weak D call: TRBD1 (5 bases). Germline-derived CDR1 and CDR2 are SGDLS and YYNGEE. This CDR3 is 14 amino acids long. V lost 4 bases and J 3 bases, leaving 13 bases between the germline ends.

The J gene is TRBJ2-7, the V gene TRBV29-1; D unclear. Germline V gene sequence: CDR1 SQVTM, CDR2 ANQGSEA. This CDR3 has 13 residues. V gave up 1 base and J gave up 3 bases, with 10 bases separating them. CDR3 region: CSVEVVDNYEQYF. As DNA, the CDR3 is TGCAGCGTTGAAGTGGTTGATAACTACGAGCAGTACTTC.

DNA for the CDR3: TGTGCCAGCAGGATAAGCACCGGGGAGCTGTTTTTT. Its translation is CASRISTGELFF. The chain recombines TRBV12-3 or TRBV12-4 with TRBJ2-2; no definite D call. Trimming removed 6 bases from V and 4 bases from J, with 6 bases in between. The CDR3 consists of 12 residues.

The chain couples TRBV2 to TRBJ2-7, with D unclear. CDR3 length: 13 amino acids. The germline CDR1 and CDR2 sequences are SNHLY and FYNNEI. V lost 5 bases, J lost 1 base, and 9 bases lay in between. The CDR3 DNA follows: TGTGCCAGCAGTTCTACAGAGTCCTACGAGCAGTACTTC. The encoded protein is CASSSTESYEQYF.

The chain links TRBV27 to TRBJ1-2; D is perhaps TRBD1 (5 bases). This CDR3 has 14 amino acids. The V and J ends lost 2 bases and 13 bases respectively, with 20 bases between them. Germline V gene data show CDR1 as MNHEY and CDR2 as SMNVEV (reference sequence). The CDR3 bases are TGTGCCAGCAGTTTAGGGCAGGGTGGGGTAGGACGCACCTTC. Its protein is CASSLGQGGVGRTF.

The sample holds one count of this clonotype. A much more abundant neighbour one base away suggests this may be a read error. DNA of the CDR3: TGTGCCAGCAGTTCCTCGACAGGGCGGGGGGGCTCCTACGAGCGGTACTTC. It specifies CASSSSTGRGGSYERYF. This chain connects TRBV27 to TRBJ2-7; 9 nucleotides line up with TRBD2. From germline, CDR1 is MNHEY and CDR2 SMNVEV (reference sequence). This CDR3 is built from 17 residues.

This clonotype has at least ten counts. The chain couples TRBV11-2 to TRBJ2-7; 9 nucleotides align to TRBD2. The junction had 9 bases not matched to a gene; V was cut back by 3 bases and J by 0 bases. Germline-derived CDR1 and CDR2 are SGHAT and FQNNGV. This CDR3 spans 17 amino acids. The CDR3 spells CASSFYGTSRSSYEQYF. DNA of the CDR3: TGTGCCAGCAGCTTCTACGGGACTAGCAGGAGCTCCTACGAGCAGTACTTC.

This clonotype was observed a few times. The chain joins TRBV7-8 to TRBJ2-7; no clear D gene. The CDR3 totals 13 residues. V lost 8 bases and J 0 bases, leaving 11 bases between the germline ends. Germline-derived CDR1 and CDR2 are SGHVS and FQNEAQ. CDR3 in DNA: TGTGCCAGCGCCTCAGGCGGCTCCTACGAGCAGTACTTC. Translation gives CASASGGSYEQYF.

The chain has TRBV20-1 and TRBJ2-2; D call uncertain. V was trimmed by 5 bases and J by 6 bases, leaving 7 bases between them. Germline-derived CDR1 and CDR2 are DFQATT and SNEGSKA (reference sequence). CDR3 size: 11 residues. The CDR3 nucleotides are TGCAGTGCTGTAGGAGCCGGGGAGCTGTTTTTT. It is translated as CSAVGAGELFF.